These T cell receptor beta chains were read from a single sample in a study of response to subunit inactivated influenza vaccine. TCRdb passed the RT-PCR reads through MiXCR, listing each CDR3 protein once. Among under 850,000 distinct CDR3 sequences listed, under 20% were seen once. Specimen: PBMCs from blood, collected 4 to 6 days after vaccination. These receptor sequences come from a man aged 50 or older who received an inactivated influenza vaccine. Each CDR3 is given with its conserved first and last residue. Fields, in order: D gene, V gene, J gene, clone size, CDR3 protein, CDR3 DNA. D genes are given only for firm matches. Rows give clone size only sometimes, using once, few, many, or a class for an expanded clone.

d_gene: TRBD1
v_gene: TRBV6-1
j_gene: TRBJ2-7
abundance: .
CDR3aa: CASSHFSGQIYEQYF
CDR3nt: TGTGCCAGCAGTCATTTCTCGGGACAGATCTACGAGCAGTACTTC

d_gene: .
v_gene: TRBV11-2
j_gene: TRBJ2-2
abundance: few
CDR3aa: CASSSRYRVGTGELFF
CDR3nt: TGTGCCAGCAGCTCAAGATACAGGGTCGGAACCGGGGAGCTGTTTTTT

d_gene: TRBD1
v_gene: TRBV29-1
j_gene: TRBJ2-7
abundance: many
CDR3aa: CSVARTGSSYEQYF
CDR3nt: TGCAGCGTCGCCCGGACAGGGAGCTCCTACGAGCAGTACTTC

d_gene: TRBD1
v_gene: TRBV7-9
j_gene: TRBJ2-1
abundance: .
CDR3aa: CASSSWGTTGGEQFF
CDR3nt: TGTGCCAGCAGCTCTTGGGGGACAACAGGGGGTGAGCAGTTCTTC

d_gene: TRBD1
v_gene: TRBV6-2/TRBV6-3
j_gene: TRBJ1-6
abundance: few
CDR3aa: CASSFRDRGSPLHF
CDR3nt: TGTGCCAGCAGCTTTCGGGACAGGGGATCACCCCTCCACTTT

d_gene: .
v_gene: TRBV5-1
j_gene: TRBJ2-2
abundance: few
CDR3aa: CASSLTGQILTNTGELFF
CDR3nt: TGCGCCAGCAGCTTAACGGGACAAATCCTTACGAACACCGGGGAGCTGTTTTTT

d_gene: TRBD1
v_gene: TRBV3-1
j_gene: TRBJ2-3
abundance: few
CDR3aa: CASSRAGDRATDTQYF
CDR3nt: TGTGCCAGCAGCCGAGCAGGGGACAGGGCGACAGATACGCAGTATTTT

d_gene: .
v_gene: TRBV5-4
j_gene: TRBJ2-1
abundance: few
CDR3aa: CANQSNEQFF
CDR3nt: TGTGCCAACCAAAGCAATGAGCAGTTCTTC

d_gene: .
v_gene: TRBV6-2/TRBV6-3
j_gene: TRBJ1-1
abundance: few
CDR3aa: CASSWDNFPRAEAFF
CDR3nt: TGTGCCAGCAGTTGGGACAACTTCCCTAGGGCTGAAGCTTTCTTT

d_gene: .
v_gene: TRBV7-2
j_gene: TRBJ2-2
abundance: .
CDR3aa: CASSPGWSKELFF
CDR3nt: TGTGCCAGCAGCCCGGGGTGGTCTAAGGAGCTGTTTTTT

d_gene: TRBD2
v_gene: TRBV6-4
j_gene: TRBJ2-3
abundance: .
CDR3aa: CASSRLAGGLTDTQYF
CDR3nt: TGTGCCAGCAGTCGACTAGCGGGGGGACTTACAGATACGCAGTATTTT

d_gene: TRBD1
v_gene: TRBV7-8
j_gene: TRBJ2-4
abundance: few
CDR3aa: CASSLLGTGDIQYF
CDR3nt: TGTGCCAGCAGCCTGCTGGGGACAGGGGACATTCAGTACTTC

d_gene: .
v_gene: TRBV5-6
j_gene: TRBJ1-2
abundance: .
CDR3aa: CASSVDFTELFYGYTF
CDR3nt: TGTGCCAGCAGCGTAGACTTCACAGAGTTATTCTATGGCTACACCTTC

d_gene: TRBD2
v_gene: TRBV7-9
j_gene: TRBJ2-1
abundance: .
CDR3aa: CASSLDLGSGGNEQFF
CDR3nt: TGTGCCAGCAGCTTAGACCTGGGTAGCGGGGGGAATGAGCAGTTCTTC

d_gene: .
v_gene: TRBV5-1
j_gene: TRBJ2-1
abundance: .
CDR3aa: CASGEGFDEQFF
CDR3nt: TGCGCCAGCGGCGAGGGGTTCGATGAGCAGTTCTTC

d_gene: .
v_gene: TRBV12-3/TRBV12-4
j_gene: TRBJ2-7
abundance: many
CDR3aa: CASSYGRSYEQYF
CDR3nt: TGTGCCAGCAGTTACGGGCGTTCCTACGAGCAGTACTTC

d_gene: .
v_gene: TRBV12-3/TRBV12-4
j_gene: TRBJ2-1
abundance: .
CDR3aa: CASTPGTPGRGYEQFF
CDR3nt: TGTGCCAGCACCCCTGGGACTCCCGGGCGTGGCTATGAGCAGTTCTTC

d_gene: .
v_gene: TRBV27
j_gene: TRBJ2-7
abundance: few
CDR3aa: CASSPHIGASYEQYF
CDR3nt: TGTGCCAGCAGTCCCCACATAGGGGCGTCCTACGAGCAGTACTTC

d_gene: .
v_gene: TRBV28
j_gene: TRBJ1-6
abundance: few
CDR3aa: CASSLDLEGSYNSPLHF
CDR3nt: TGTGCCAGCAGTTTGGATCTGGAGGGGTCCTATAATTCACCCCTCCACTTT

d_gene: .
v_gene: TRBV24-1
j_gene: TRBJ2-3
abundance: few
CDR3aa: CATAITTADTQYF
CDR3nt: TGTGCCACCGCAATTACGACAGCCGATACGCAGTATTTT

d_gene: TRBD1
v_gene: TRBV29-1
j_gene: TRBJ2-7
abundance: .
CDR3aa: CSVGRTGGLNEQYF
CDR3nt: TGCAGCGTTGGGAGGACAGGGGGCCTTAACGAGCAGTACTTC

d_gene: TRBD2
v_gene: TRBV3-1
j_gene: TRBJ2-1
abundance: .
CDR3aa: CASSQRWGGNEQFF
CDR3nt: TGTGCCAGCAGCCAAAGGTGGGGGGGGAATGAGCAGTTCTTC